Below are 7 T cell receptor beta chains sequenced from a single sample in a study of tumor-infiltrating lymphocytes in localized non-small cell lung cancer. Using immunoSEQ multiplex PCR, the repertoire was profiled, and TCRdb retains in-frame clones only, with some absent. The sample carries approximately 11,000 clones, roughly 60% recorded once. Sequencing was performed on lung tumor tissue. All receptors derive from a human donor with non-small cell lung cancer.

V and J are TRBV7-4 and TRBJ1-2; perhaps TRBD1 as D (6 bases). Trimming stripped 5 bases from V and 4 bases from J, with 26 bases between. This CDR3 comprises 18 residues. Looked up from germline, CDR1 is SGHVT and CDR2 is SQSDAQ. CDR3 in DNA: TGTGCCAGCAGCCCGCGACAGGCGGCCACTCCTATACTCTATGGCTACACCTTC. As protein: CASSPRQAATPILYGYTF.

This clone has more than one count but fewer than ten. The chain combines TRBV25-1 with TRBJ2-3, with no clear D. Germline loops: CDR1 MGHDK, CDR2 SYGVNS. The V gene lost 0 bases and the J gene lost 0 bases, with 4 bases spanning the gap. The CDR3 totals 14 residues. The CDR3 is CASSEYTSTDTQYF. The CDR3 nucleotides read TGTGCCAGCAGTGAATATACCAGCACAGATACGCAGTATTTT.

CDR3 DNA sequence: TGTGCCAGCAGCGGCGGGGTCGGCAGTACGAATAATTCACCCCTCCACTTT. Its translation is CASSGGVGSTNNSPLHF. V and J are TRBV5-6 and TRBJ1-6; D unresolved. This CDR3 contains 17 residues. V dropped 4 bases and J dropped 5 bases, with 19 bases sitting between them. The germline V gene has CDR1 SGHDT and CDR2 YYEEEE.

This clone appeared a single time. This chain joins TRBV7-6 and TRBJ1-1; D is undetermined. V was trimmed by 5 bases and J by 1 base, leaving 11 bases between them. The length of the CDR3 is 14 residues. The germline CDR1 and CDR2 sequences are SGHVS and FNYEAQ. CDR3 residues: CASSARGENTEAFF. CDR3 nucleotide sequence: TGTGCCAGCAGCGCCCGCGGGGAGAACACTGAAGCTTTCTTT.

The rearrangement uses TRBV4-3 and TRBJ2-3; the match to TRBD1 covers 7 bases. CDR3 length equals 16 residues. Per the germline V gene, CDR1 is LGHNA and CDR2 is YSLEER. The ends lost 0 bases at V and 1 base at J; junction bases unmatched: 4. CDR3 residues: CASSQDIGQGTDTQYF. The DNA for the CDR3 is TGCGCCAGCAGCCAAGATATAGGACAGGGCACAGATACGCAGTATTTT.

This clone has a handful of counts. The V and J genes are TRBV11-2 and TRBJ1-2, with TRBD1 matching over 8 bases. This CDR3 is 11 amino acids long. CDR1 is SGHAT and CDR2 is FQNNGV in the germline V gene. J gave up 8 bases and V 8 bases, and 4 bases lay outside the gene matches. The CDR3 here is CASGTGGGYTF. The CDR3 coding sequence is TGTGCCAGCGGCACAGGGGGGGGCTACACCTTC.

The CDR3 nucleotides are TGTGCCAGCAGTGAAAGGGGGGGGTTCTCGCGGGGCCGCCCCTACGAGCAGTACTTC. It is translated as CASSERGGFSRGRPYEQYF. The chain combines TRBV2 with TRBJ2-7; the D gene is possibly TRBD2 (7 bases). Germline V gives CDR1 SNHLY, CDR2 FYNNEI. The CDR3 runs to 19 residues. Trimming shortened V by 2 bases and J by 2 bases, and 25 bases separated the two germline ends.